The clone carrying this T cell receptor (beta chain) was recorded many times. This sample was included in a study of metastatic and nonmetastatic thyroid tumors. Study-level background: Where malignant and benign thyroid patients were concerned, repertoires were compared across blood and tumor or nodule tissue.

TCRdb re-called clones from the PCR reads using MiXCR. The repertoire holds around 41,000 clones, roughly 31% seen once, with around 9.6% in the top ten. Patients had received no treatment of any kind before thyroid surgery. This CDR3 spans 18 amino acids. The V gene's germline CDR1 is LGHDT and CDR2 YNNKEL (reference sequence). V dropped 1 base and J dropped 2 bases, with 18 bases sitting between them. The TCR comes from a male donor with papillary thyroid cancer or a benign thyroid nodule (not recorded which). Some clones in this sample may be carry-over from other donors' samples. Source material: blood. V is TRBV3-1 and J is TRBJ1-3; no clear D gene. This CDR3 is CASSQGHRRGGPGNTIYF. CDR3 nucleotides: TGTGCCAGCAGCCAAGGTCACCGACGCGGAGGGCCTGGAAACACCATATATTTT.